This record looks at one T cell receptor beta chain sequence and its context. Clones were read by immunoSEQ multiplex PCR, and TCRdb kept only the in-frame ones, dropping some. The sample consists of hundreds of thousands of clones, around 87% of them appearing once. Germline lookup yields CDR1 LGHNA and CDR2 YSLEER. The CDR3 has 15 amino acids. With 1 base removed from V and 7 bases from J, the gap between germline ends came to 16 bases. These data originate in a study of shared T cell receptors in the human thymus. The same specimen was also included in a second study, on human thymus T cells. From that report: Resections from corrective heart surgery provided thymus tissue.

The TCR was taken from a boy in the first two years of life with a congenital heart defect. The chain employs TRBV4-3 and TRBJ1-2; perhaps TRBD1 as D (5 bases). Source material: thymocytes. This CDR3 reads CASSQGGGEGSGYTF. The CDR3 nucleotides read TGCGCCAGCAGCCAAGGGGGGGGTGAAGGGAGTGGCTACACCTTC.